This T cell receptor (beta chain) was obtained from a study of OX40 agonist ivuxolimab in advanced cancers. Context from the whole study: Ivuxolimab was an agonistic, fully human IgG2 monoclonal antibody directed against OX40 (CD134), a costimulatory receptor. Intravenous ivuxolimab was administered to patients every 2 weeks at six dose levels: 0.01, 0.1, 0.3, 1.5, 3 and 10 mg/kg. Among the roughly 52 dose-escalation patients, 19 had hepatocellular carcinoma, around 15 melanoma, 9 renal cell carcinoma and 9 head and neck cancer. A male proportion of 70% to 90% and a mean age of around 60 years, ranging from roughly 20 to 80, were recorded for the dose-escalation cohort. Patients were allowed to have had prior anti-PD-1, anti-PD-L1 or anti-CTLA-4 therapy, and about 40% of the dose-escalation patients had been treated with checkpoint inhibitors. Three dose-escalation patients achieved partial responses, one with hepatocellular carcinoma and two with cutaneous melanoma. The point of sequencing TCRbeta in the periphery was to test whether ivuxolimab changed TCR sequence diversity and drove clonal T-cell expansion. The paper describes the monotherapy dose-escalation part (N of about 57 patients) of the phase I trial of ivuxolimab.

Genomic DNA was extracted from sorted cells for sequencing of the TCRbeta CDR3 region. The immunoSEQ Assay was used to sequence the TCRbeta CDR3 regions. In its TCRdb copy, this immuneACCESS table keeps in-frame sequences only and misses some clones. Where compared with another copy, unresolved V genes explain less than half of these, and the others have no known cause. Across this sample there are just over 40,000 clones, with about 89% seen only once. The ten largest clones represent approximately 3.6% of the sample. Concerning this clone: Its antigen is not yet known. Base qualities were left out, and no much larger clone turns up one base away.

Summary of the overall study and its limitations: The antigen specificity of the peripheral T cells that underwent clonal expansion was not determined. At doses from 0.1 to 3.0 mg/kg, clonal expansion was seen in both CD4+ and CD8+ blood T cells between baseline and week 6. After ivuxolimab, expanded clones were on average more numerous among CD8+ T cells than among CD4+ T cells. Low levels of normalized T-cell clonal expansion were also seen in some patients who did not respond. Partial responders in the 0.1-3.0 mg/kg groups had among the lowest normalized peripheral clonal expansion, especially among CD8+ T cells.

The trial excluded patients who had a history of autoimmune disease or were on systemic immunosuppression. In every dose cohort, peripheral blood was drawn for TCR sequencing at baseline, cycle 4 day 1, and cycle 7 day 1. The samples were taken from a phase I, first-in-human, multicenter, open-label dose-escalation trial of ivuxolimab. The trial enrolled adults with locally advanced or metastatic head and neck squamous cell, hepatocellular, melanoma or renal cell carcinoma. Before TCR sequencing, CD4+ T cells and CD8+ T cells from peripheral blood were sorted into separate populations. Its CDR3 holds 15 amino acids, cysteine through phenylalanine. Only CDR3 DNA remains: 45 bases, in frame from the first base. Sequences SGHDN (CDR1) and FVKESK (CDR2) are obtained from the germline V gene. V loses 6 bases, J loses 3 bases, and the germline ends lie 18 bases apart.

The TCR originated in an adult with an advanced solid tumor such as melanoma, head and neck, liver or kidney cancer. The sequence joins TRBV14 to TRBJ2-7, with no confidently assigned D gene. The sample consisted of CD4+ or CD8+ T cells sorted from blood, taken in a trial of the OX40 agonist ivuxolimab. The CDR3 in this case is CASSHQVARSYEQYF. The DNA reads TGTGCCAGCAGTCACCAGGTGGCGCGGAGCTACGAGCAGTACTTC.